The sequence of this T cell receptor beta chain was determined in a study of persistence of HIV-infected CD4 T cells. The CDR3 has 15 amino acids. V shed 5 bases and J shed 3 bases, with 17 bases lying between them. Germline loops: CDR1 MDHEN, CDR2 SYDVKM. As for this clone: Antigen unknown.

The stimulus was lysate of CMV-infected fibroblasts, around 10 ug/mL. Sorting selected CD4+ T cells upregulating both CD40 ligand and CD69. Donors had CD4+ T cell counts above 400 cells/uL and were CMV-seropositive. For around 17 hours, CD8-depleted PBMCs received anti-CD28/CD49d costimulation, a CD40-blocking antibody and enfuvirtide. The immunoSEQ assay was version 4, run in survey mode. Here immunoSEQ multiplex PCR was the method, and the copy in TCRdb shows in-frame clones only, minus some. The sample yields 10,000 to 15,000 clones, around 68% seen once. The clonotype comes from an adult man with HIV who was CMV-seropositive. The chain joins TRBV28 to TRBJ2-7, with D perhaps matching TRBD2 (7 bases). Sequences were derived from CD4+ T cells sorted from PBMCs after 18-hour stimulation, sampled from a patient who received antiretroviral therapy. The DNA of the CDR3 is TGTGCCAGCAGTCCGACCCAAAGGGGGGGCTACGAGCAGTACTTC. It encodes CASSPTQRGGYEQYF.